This record concerns one T cell receptor beta chain sequence. Participants spanned ages 18 to 89 years and resided in some 22 US areas. Participant-reported clinical history was the basis for cohort assignment. In the source study's methods: Using reference gene primer amplification, nucleated cell counts were estimated. This table comes from immunoSEQ multiplex PCR, and its TCRdb copy is limited to in-frame clones, with some not included. The V and J calls and clone size are taken from that table; D and trimming were inferred from the DNA. The table lists some 140,000 clones, about four fifths of them singletons. This CDR3 has 12 residues. The germline CDR1 and CDR2 sequences are KGHSH and LQKENI. V shed 2 bases and J shed 8 bases, with 6 bases lying between them. The source of the sample is a study of blood T cell repertoires in COVID-19. On the study more broadly: Samples of COVID-19 (acute and convalescent) were obtained from the United States, Italy and Spain.

This sequence originates from a man aged 40-55 years with acute COVID-19. Sequenced sample: PBMCs or T cells enriched from blood (not recorded which). The chain uses TRBV18 and TRBJ1-4; D ambiguous. CDR3: CASSPVREKLFF. CDR3 DNA sequence: TGTGCCAGCTCACCAGTGAGGGAAAAACTGTTTTTT.